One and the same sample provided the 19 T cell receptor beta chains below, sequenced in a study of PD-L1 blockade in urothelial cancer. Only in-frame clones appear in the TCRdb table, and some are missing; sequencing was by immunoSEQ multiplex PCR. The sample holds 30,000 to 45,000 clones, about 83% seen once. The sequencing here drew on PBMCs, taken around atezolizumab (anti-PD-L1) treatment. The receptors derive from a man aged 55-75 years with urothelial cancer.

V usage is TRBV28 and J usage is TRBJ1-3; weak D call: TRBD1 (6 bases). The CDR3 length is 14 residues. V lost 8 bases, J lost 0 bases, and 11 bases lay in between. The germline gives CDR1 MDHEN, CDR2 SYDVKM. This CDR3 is CASEFRGSGNTIYF. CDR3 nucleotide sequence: TGTGCCAGCGAGTTCAGGGGCTCTGGAAACACCATATATTTT.

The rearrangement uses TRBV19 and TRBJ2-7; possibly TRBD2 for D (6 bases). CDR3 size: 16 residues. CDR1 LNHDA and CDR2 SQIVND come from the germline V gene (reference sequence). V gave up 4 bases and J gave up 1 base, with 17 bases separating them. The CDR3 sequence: CASSTKAGLMSYEQYF. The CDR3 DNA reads TGTGCCAGTAGTACTAAGGCGGGGTTAATGTCCTACGAGCAGTACTTC.

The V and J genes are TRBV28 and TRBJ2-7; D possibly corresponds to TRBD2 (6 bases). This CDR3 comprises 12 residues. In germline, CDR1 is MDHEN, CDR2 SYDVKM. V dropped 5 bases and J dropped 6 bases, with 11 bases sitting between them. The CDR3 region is CASSEGLSEQYF. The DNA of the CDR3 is TGTGCCAGCAGTGAGGGACTGAGCGAGCAGTACTTC. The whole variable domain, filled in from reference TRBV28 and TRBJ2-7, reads DVKVTQSSRYLVKRTGEKVFLECVQDMDHENMFWYRQDPGLGLRLIYFSYDVKMKEKGDIPEGYSVSREKKERFSLILESASTNQTSMYLCASSEGLSEQYFGPGTRLTVT.

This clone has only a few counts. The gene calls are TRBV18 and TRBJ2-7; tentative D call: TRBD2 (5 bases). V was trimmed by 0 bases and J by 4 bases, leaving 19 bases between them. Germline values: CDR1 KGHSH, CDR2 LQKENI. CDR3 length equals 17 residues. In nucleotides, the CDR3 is TGTGCCAGCTCACCACCGGGCCAGGAGGATTCAGCTTACGAGCAGTACTTC. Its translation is CASSPPGQEDSAYEQYF.

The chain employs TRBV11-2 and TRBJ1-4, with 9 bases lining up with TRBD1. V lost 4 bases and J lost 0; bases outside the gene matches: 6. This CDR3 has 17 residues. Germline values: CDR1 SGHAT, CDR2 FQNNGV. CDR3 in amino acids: CASSWGQGGATNEKLFF. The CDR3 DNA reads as TGTGCCAGCAGCTGGGGACAGGGAGGAGCAACTAATGAAAAACTGTTTTTT.

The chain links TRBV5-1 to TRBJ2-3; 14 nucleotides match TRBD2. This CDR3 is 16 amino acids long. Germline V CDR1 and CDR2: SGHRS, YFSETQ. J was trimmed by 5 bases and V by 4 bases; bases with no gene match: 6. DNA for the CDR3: TGCGCCAGCAGCCCTACGACTAGCGGGGGGGGAGATACGCAGTATTTT. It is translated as CASSPTTSGGGDTQYF.

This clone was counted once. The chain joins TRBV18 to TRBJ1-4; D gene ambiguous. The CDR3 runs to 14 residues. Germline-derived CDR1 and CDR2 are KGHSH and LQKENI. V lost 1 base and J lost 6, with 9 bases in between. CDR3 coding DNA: TGTGCCAGCTCACCACTCTCGTTTGATGAAAAACTGTTTTTT. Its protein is CASSPLSFDEKLFF. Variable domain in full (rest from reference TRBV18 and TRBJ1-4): NAGVMQNPRHLVRRRGQEARLRCSPMKGHSHVYWYRQLPEEGLKFMVYLQKENIIDESGMPKERFSAEFPKEGPSILRIQQVVRGDSAAYFCASSPLSFDEKLFFGSGTQLSVL.

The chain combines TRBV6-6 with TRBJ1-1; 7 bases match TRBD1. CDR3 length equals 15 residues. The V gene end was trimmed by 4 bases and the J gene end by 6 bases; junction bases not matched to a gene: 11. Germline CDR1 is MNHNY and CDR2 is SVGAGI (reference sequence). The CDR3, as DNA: TGTGCCAGCAGTTCTCCGACAGGGCGCCCCGCTGAAGCTTTCTTT. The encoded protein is CASSSPTGRPAEAFF.

CDR3 amino acids: CASSHMGAYEQYF. The CDR3 DNA reads as TGTGCCAGCAGCCATATGGGAGCCTACGAGCAGTACTTC. The chain couples TRBV28 to TRBJ2-7; D perhaps matches TRBD2 (5 bases). This CDR3 has 13 amino acids. V was pared by 6 bases and J by 2 bases, with 11 bases between. Germline V CDR1 and CDR2: MDHEN, SYDVKM.

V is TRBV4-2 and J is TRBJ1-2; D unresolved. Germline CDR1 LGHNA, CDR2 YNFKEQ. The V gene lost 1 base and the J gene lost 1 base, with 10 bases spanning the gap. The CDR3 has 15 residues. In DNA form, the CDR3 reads TGTGCCAGCAGCCAAGCGCAGGATGATAACTATGGCTACACCTTC. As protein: CASSQAQDDNYGYTF.

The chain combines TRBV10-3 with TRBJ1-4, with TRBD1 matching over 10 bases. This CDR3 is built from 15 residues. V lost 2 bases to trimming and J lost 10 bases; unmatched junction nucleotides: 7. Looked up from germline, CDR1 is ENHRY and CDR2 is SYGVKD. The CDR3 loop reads CAISEAGTGDRKLFF. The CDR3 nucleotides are TGTGCCATCAGTGAGGCTGGGACAGGGGACAGAAAACTGTTTTTT.

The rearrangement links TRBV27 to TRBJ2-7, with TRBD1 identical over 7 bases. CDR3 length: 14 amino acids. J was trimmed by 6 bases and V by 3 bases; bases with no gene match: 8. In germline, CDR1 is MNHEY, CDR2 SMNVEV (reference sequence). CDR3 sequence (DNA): TGTGCCAGCAGTTTGGATAGGGGGCGAGGCGAGCAGTACTTC. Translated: CASSLDRGRGEQYF.

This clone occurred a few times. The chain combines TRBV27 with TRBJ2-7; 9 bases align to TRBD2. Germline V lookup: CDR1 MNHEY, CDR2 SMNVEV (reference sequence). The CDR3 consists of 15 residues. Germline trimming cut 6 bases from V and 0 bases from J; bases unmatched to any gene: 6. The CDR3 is CASSRSGRSSYEQYF. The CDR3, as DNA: TGTGCCAGCAGCCGCAGCGGGAGGAGCTCCTACGAGCAGTACTTC.

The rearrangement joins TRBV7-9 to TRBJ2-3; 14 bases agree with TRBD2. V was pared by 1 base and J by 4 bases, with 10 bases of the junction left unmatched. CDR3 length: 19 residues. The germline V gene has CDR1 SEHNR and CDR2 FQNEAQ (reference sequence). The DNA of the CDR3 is TGTGCCAGCAGCTTAGATCCAGGGGAGGGACTAGCGGGAGCAGATACGCAGTATTTT. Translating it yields CASSLDPGEGLAGADTQYF. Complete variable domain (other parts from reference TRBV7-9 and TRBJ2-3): DTGVSQNPRHKITKRGQNVTFRCDPISEHNRLYWYRQTLGQGPEFLTYFQNEAQLEKSRLLSDRFSAERPKGSFSTLEIQRTEQGDSAMYLCASSLDPGEGLAGADTQYFGPGTRLTVL.

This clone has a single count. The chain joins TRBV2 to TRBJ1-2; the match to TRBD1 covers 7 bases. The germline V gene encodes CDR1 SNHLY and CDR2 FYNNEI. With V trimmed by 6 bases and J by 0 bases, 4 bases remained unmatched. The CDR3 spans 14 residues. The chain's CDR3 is CASRGTAANYGYTF. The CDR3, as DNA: TGTGCCAGCAGGGGGACAGCAGCTAACTATGGCTACACCTTC.

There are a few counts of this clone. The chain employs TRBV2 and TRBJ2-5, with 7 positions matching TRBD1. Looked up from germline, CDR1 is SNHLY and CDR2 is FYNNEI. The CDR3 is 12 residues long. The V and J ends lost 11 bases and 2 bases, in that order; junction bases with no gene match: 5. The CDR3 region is CAPRGQQETQYF. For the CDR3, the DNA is TGTGCCCCCCGGGGACAGCAAGAGACCCAGTACTTC.

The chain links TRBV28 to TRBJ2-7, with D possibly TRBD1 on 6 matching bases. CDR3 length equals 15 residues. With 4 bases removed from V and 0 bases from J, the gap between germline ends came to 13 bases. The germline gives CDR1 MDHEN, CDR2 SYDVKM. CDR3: CASSSRRGLSYEQYF. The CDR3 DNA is TGTGCCAGCAGTTCACGCAGGGGCCTCTCCTACGAGCAGTACTTC.

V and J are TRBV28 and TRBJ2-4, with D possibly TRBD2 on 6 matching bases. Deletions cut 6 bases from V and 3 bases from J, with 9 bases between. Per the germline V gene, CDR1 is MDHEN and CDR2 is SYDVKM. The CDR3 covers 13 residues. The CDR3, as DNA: TGTGCCAGCAGGCCGGAGGGCAAAAACATTCAGTACTTC. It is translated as CASRPEGKNIQYF. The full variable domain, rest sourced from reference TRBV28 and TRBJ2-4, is DVKVTQSSRYLVKRTGEKVFLECVQDMDHENMFWYRQDPGLGLRLIYFSYDVKMKEKGDIPEGYSVSREKKERFSLILESASTNQTSMYLCASRPEGKNIQYFGAGTRLSVL.

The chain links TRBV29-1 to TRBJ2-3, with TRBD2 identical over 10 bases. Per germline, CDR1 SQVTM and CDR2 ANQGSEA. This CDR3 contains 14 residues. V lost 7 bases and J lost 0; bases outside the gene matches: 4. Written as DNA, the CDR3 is TGCAGCGGTAGCGGGGGGCAAAGCACAGATACGCAGTATTTT. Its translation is CSGSGGQSTDTQYF.